This T cell receptor (beta chain) is drawn from a study of CD8+CD57+ T cells in acquired aplastic anemia. Study context: An average of roughly 10 million reads for CD4+ cells was obtained from healthy donors.

TCR beta VDJ combinations and CDR3 sequences were profiled from genomic DNA. TCRdb ran MiXCR on the reads and lists one entry per CDR3 protein. The sample includes about 80,000 distinct CDR3 sequences, about 45% of them seen just once. Only a few counts were recorded for this clonotype. This clonotype originated in a human donor in good health, serving as a control. The material sequenced was sorted CD4+, CD8+, or CD8+CD57+ T cells (not recorded which) from PBMCs.

For the CDR3, the DNA is TGTGCCAGCAGTATAACAGAAAGGGAGCTGTTTTTT. Its protein product is CASSITERELFF. The rearrangement uses TRBV12-3 or TRBV12-4 and TRBJ2-2; D gene unclear. The CDR3 covers 12 residues. Trimming removed 5 bases from V and 9 bases from J, with 10 bases in between.